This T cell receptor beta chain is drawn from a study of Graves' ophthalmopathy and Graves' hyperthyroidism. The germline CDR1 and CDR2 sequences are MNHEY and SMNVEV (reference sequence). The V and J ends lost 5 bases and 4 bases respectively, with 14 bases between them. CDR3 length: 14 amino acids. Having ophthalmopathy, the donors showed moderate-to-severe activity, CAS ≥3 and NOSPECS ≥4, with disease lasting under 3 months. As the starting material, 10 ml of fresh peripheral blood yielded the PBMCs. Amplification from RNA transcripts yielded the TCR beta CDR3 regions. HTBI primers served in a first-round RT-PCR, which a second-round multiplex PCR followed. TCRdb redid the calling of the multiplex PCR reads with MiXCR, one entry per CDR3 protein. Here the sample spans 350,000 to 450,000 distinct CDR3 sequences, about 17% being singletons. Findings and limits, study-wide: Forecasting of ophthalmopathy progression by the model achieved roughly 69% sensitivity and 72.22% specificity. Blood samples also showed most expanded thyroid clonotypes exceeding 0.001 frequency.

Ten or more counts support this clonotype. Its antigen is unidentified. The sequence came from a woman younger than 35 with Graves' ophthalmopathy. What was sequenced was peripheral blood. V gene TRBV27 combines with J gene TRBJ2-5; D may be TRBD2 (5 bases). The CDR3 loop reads CASSGSSSRETQYF. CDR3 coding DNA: TGTGCCAGCAGTGGATCTAGCTCGAGAGAGACCCAGTACTTC.